Listed below are T cell receptor beta chains from one sample, sequenced in a study of T cell responses to AZD1222 COVID-19 vaccine. Sequencing was performed with immunoSEQ multiplex PCR; in TCRdb, only in-frame clones are kept and a portion is missing. This sample yields around 140,000 clones, of which about 93% are seen a single time; roughly 9.1% belongs to the top ten. The specimen comprised peripheral blood, sampled on day 0 of AZD1222 vaccination. The origin of the receptors is an adult in good health. Both conserved end residues are part of each CDR3. A D gene is named only where the DNA matches it firmly. Size is omitted from some rows. Given values are once, few, many or a class for expanded clones.

CAISEGQPNSNQPQHF TGTGCCATCAGTGAGGGACAGCCAAATAGCAATCAGCCCCAGCATTTT TRBV10-3 NA TRBJ1-5 NA
CASSPQDSQGSPLHF TGTGCCAGCTCACCACAGGACAGTCAGGGTTCACCCCTCCACTTT TRBV18 NA TRBJ1-6 NA
CASSAVLQVTNEKLFF TGTGCCAGCAGTGCTGTCCTTCAGGTGACTAATGAAAAACTGTTTTTT TRBV6-1 NA TRBJ1-4 NA
CASSDPGQGDHGYTF TGTGCCAGCAGCGACCCGGGACAGGGCGATCATGGCTACACCTTC TRBV9 NA TRBJ1-2 TRBD1
CASSPTRGERQYF TGTGCCAGCAGCCCGACCCGGGGGGAGCGCCAGTACTTC TRBV7-2 NA TRBJ2-5 TRBD2
CASGLQGAGLTDTQYF TGTGCTAGTGGTTTACAGGGTGCCGGGTTGACTGATACGCAGTATTTT TRBV12-5 NA TRBJ2-3 NA
CASKIGTAGNTEAFF TGTGCCAGTAAGATAGGAACAGCAGGGAACACTGAAGCTTTCTTT TRBV19 NA TRBJ1-1 NA
CASSLARFRGYQETQYF TGTGCCAGCAGCTTAGCCAGGTTTAGGGGATACCAAGAGACCCAGTACTTC TRBV7-2 NA TRBJ2-5 NA
CASSDPVQVGLSQGYTF TGTGCCAGCAGTGACCCGGTACAGGTTGGCCTGTCTCAAGGCTACACCTTC TRBV25-1 few TRBJ1-2 NA
CASSLALETQYF TGTGCCAGCAGTTTAGCGCTGGAGACCCAGTACTTC TRBV12-3/TRBV12-4 NA TRBJ2-5 NA
CASSLVGGYPPGEQYF TGTGCCAGCAGTTTGGTAGGGGGCTATCCTCCGGGCGAGCAGTACTTC TRBV27 NA TRBJ2-7 TRBD1
CASSQTDRINQPQHF TGCGCCAGCAGCCAAACTGACAGGATAAATCAGCCCCAGCATTTT TRBV4-1 NA TRBJ1-5 NA
CASSRTYFDRANSYEQYF TGTGCCAGCAGTCGAACGTACTTCGACAGGGCCAACTCCTACGAGCAGTACTTC TRBV6-6 NA TRBJ2-7 TRBD1